This entry features one T cell receptor beta chain sequence. This clonotype is assessed as medium-sized (0.01 to 0.1%). The target of this receptor is not known. No base-level quality is on record; no much larger clone is a single base apart. This specimen belongs to a study. Sequencing relied on an Illumina MiSeq. TCRdb trimmed public reads at Q25 via fastp, called clones via MiXCR and kept in-frame beta chains. Each CDR3 protein appears once, grouped with its most common genes and DNA. This sample is represented by thousands of distinct CDR3 sequences; over 7.5% of them were singletons. Around a third of the sample is taken by the ten largest. Taken from the germline V gene, the CDR1 and CDR2 loops are MDHEN and SYDVKM. V gives up 4 bases and J gives up 1 base, and the segment between their germline ends measures 14 bases. From its cysteine to its phenylalanine, the CDR3 spans 15 amino acids. Only the CDR3 portion is preserved as DNA: 45 bases, with reading frame beginning at the first base.

The clonotype was recovered from a human donor with rheumatoid arthritis. This receptor chain uses TRBV28 and TRBJ2-7, with the identity of the D gene unclear. The specimen was CD4+ T cells from peripheral blood. CDR3 loop: CASSSELKMSYEQYF. The DNA reads TGTGCCAGCAGTTCTGAACTAAAGATGTCCTACGAGCAGTACTTC.